The T cell receptor (beta chain) described here comes from a study of technical replicates of blood from four donors. TCRdb's table, derived via immunoSEQ multiplex PCR, lists solely in-frame clones and lacks some. The repertoire holds 100,000 or so clones, approximately 96% seen once, with roughly 0.21% in the top ten. The CDR3 is made up of 16 amino acids. Trimming stripped 1 base from V and 0 bases from J, with 10 bases between. Germline V gene data show CDR1 as MGHRA and CDR2 as YSYEKL. This rearrangement joins TRBV4-1 to TRBJ1-5; no clear D gene. This clonotype was sampled from a human donor in good health. The source material was T cells isolated from PBMCs. The CDR3 DNA sequence: TGCGCCAGCAGCCAAGCGCCCGGGGATAGCAATCAGCCCCAGCATTTT. Translated, it gives CASSQAPGDSNQPQHF.